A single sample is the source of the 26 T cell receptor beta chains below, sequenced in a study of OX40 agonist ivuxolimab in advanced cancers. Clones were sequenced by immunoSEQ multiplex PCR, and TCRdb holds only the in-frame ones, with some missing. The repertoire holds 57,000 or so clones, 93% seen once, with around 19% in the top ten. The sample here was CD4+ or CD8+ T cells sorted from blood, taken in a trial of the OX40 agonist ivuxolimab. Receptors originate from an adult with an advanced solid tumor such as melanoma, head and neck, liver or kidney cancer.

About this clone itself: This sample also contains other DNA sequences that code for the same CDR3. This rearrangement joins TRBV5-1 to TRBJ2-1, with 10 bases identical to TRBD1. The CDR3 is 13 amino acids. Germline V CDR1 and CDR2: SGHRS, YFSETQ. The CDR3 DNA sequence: TGCGCTACCGGGGACAGGGGTTACAATGAGCAGTTCTTC. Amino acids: CATGDRGYNEQFF. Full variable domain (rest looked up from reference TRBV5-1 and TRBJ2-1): KAGVTQTPRYLIKTRGQQVTLSCSPISGHRSVSWYQQTPGQGLQFLFEYFSETQRNKGNFPGRFSGRQFSNSRSEMNVSTLELGDSALYLCATGDRGYNEQFFGPGTRLTVL.

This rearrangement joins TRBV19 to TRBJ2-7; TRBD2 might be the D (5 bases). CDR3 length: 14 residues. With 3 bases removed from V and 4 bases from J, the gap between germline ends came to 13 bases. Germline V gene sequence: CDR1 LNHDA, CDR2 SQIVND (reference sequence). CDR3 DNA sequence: TGTGCCAGTAGTATTATGGACTCGCATTACGAGCAGTACTTC. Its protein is CASSIMDSHYEQYF. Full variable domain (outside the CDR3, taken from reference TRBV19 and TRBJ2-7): DGGITQSPKYLFRKEGQNVTLSCEQNLNHDAMYWYRQDPGQGLRLIYYSQIVNDFQKGDIAEGYSVSREKKESFPLTVTSAQKNPTAFYLCASSIMDSHYEQYFGPGTRLTVT.

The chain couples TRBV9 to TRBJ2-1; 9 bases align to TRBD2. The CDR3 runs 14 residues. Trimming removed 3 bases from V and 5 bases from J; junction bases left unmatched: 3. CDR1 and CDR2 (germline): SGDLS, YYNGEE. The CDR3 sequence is CASSETSGNNEQFF. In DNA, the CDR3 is TGTGCCAGCAGCGAGACTAGCGGAAACAATGAGCAGTTCTTC.

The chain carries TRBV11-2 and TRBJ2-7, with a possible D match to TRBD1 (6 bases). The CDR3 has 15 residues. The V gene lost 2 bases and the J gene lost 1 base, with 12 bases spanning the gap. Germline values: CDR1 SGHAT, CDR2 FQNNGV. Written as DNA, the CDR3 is TGTGCCAGCAGCTTAACCCTGGACAGATCCTACGAGCAGTACTTC. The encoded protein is CASSLTLDRSYEQYF.

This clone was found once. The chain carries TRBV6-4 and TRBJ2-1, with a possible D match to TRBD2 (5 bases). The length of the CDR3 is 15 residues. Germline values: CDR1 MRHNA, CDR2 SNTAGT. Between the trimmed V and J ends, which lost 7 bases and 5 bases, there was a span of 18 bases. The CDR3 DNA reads TGTGCCAGCATTGCACTCGGGATGGACGACAATGAGCAGTTCTTC. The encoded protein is CASIALGMDDNEQFF.

The chain's CDR3 is CASTPGQGFPEAFF. CDR3 coding DNA: TGTGCCAGTACCCCAGGGCAGGGGTTCCCTGAAGCTTTCTTT. This chain connects TRBV19 to TRBJ1-1, with D possibly being TRBD1 (6 bases). CDR1 and CDR2 (germline): LNHDA, SQIVND (reference sequence). The CDR3 sequence is 14 residues long. V was pared by 7 bases and J by 6 bases, with 18 bases between. Full variable domain (remainder filled in from reference TRBV19 and TRBJ1-1): DGGITQSPKYLFRKEGQNVTLSCEQNLNHDAMYWYRQDPGQGLRLIYYSQIVNDFQKGDIAEGYSVSREKKESFPLTVTSAQKNPTAFYLCASTPGQGFPEAFFGQGTRLTVV.

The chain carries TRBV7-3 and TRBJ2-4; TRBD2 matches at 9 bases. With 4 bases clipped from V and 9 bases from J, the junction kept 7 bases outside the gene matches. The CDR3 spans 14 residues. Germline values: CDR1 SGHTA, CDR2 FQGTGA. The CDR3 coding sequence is TGTGCCAGCAGCTCCAGCGGGGGGCATTCCATTCAGTACTTC. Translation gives CASSSSGGHSIQYF.

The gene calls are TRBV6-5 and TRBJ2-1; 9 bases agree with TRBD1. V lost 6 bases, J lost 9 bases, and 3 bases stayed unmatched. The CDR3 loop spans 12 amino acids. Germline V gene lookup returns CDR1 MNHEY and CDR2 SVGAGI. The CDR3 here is CASRGQGLEQFF. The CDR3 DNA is TGTGCCAGCAGAGGACAGGGGCTTGAGCAGTTCTTC.

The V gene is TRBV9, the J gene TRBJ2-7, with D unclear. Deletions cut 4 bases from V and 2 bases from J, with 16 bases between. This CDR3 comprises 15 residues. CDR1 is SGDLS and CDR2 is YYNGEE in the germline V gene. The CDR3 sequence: CASSTSKAGPYEQYF. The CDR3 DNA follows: TGTGCCAGCAGCACGTCGAAAGCAGGACCCTACGAGCAGTACTTC. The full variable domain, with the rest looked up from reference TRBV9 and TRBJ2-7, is DSGVTQTPKHLITATGQRVTLRCSPRSGDLSVYWYQQSLDQGLQFLIQYYNGEERAKGNILERFSAQQFPDLHSELNLSSLELGDSALYFCASSTSKAGPYEQYFGPGTRLTVT.

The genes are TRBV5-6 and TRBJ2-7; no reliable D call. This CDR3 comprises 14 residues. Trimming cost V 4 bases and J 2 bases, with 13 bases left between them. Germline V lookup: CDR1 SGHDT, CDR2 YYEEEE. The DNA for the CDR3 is TGTGCCAGCAGCCCGACTCACAAGACCTACGAGCAGTACTTC. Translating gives CASSPTHKTYEQYF.

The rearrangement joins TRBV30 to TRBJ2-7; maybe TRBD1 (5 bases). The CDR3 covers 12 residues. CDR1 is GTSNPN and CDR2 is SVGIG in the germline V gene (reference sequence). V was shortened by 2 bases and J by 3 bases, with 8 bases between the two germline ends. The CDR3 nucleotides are TGTGCCTGGAGTCTTGGACACTACGAGCAGTACTTC. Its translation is CAWSLGHYEQYF. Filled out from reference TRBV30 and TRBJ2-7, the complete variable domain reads SQTIHQWPATLVQPVGSPLSLECTVEGTSNPNLYWYRQAAGRGLQLLFYSVGIGQISSEVPQNLSASRPQDRQFILSSKKLLLSDSGFYLCAWSLGHYEQYFGPGTRLTVT.

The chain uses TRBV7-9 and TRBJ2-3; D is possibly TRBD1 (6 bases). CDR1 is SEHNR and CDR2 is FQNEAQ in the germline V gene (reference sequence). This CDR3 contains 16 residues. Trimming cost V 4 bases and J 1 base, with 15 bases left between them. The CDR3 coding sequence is TGTGCCAGCAGCTCCGGGACATCATGGGGCACAGATACGCAGTATTTT. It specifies CASSSGTSWGTDTQYF. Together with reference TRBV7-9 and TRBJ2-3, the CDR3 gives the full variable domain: DTGVSQNPRHKITKRGQNVTFRCDPISEHNRLYWYRQTLGQGPEFLTYFQNEAQLEKSRLLSDRFSAERPKGSFSTLEIQRTEQGDSAMYLCASSSGTSWGTDTQYFGPGTRLTVL.

The CDR3 sequence is CASSGLEAGVQGEQFF. For the CDR3, the DNA is TGTGCCAGCAGTGGTCTGGAGGCGGGAGTTCAGGGTGAGCAGTTCTTC. This chain joins TRBV28 and TRBJ2-1, with TRBD2 matching 7 bases. CDR1 and CDR2 from the germline V gene are MDHEN and SYDVKM. The CDR3 has 16 residues. V lost 5 bases and J lost 9; bases outside the gene matches: 16. The variable domain in full, with the rest retrieved from reference TRBV28 and TRBJ2-1, is DVKVTQSSRYLVKRTGEKVFLECVQDMDHENMFWYRQDPGLGLRLIYFSYDVKMKEKGDIPEGYSVSREKKERFSLILESASTNQTSMYLCASSGLEAGVQGEQFFGPGTRLTVL.

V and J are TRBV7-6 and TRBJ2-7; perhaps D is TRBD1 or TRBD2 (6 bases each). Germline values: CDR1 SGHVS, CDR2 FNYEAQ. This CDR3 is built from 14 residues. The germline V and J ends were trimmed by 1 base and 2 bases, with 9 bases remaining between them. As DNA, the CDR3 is TGTGCCAGCAGCTTAGAACGGGGGCCCTACGAGCAGTACTTC. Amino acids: CASSLERGPYEQYF.

The CDR3 spells CASTTAGGPHNEQFF. CDR3 nucleotides: TGTGCCAGTACTACAGCGGGAGGGCCGCACAATGAGCAGTTCTTC. V is TRBV19 and J is TRBJ2-1, with 10 bases aligning to TRBD2. The ends lost 7 bases at V and 5 bases at J; junction bases unmatched: 8. This CDR3 spans 15 amino acids. Per the germline V gene, CDR1 is LNHDA and CDR2 is SQIVND (reference sequence). Complete variable domain (other parts from reference TRBV19 and TRBJ2-1): DGGITQSPKYLFRKEGQNVTLSCEQNLNHDAMYWYRQDPGQGLRLIYYSQIVNDFQKGDIAEGYSVSREKKESFPLTVTSAQKNPTAFYLCASTTAGGPHNEQFFGPGTRLTVL.

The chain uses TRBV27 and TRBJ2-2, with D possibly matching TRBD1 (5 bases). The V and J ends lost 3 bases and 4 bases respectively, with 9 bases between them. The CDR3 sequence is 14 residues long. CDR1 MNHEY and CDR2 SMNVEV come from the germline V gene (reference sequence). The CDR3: CASSLVGATGELFF. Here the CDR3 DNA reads TGTGCCAGCAGTTTGGTAGGGGCCACCGGGGAGCTGTTTTTT.

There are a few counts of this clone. The CDR3 nucleotides are TGCAGCGTCCCAGAAGGAAACGAGCAGTACTTC. It specifies CSVPEGNEQYF. The rearrangement joins TRBV29-1 to TRBJ2-7; D gene ambiguous. CDR1 and CDR2 from the germline V gene are SQVTM and ANQGSEA. V lost 6 bases to trimming and J lost 5 bases, with 11 bases between them. The CDR3 length is 11 residues.

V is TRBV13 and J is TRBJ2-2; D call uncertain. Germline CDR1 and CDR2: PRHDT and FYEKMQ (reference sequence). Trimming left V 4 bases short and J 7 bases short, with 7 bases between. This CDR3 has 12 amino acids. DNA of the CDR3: TGTGCCAGCAGCTCGTGGGACGGGGAGCTGTTTTTT. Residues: CASSSWDGELFF.

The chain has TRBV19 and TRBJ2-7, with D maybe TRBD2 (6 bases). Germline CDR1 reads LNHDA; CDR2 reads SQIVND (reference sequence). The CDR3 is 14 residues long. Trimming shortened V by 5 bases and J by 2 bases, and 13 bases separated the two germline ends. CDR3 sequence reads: CASSPEGSPYEQYF. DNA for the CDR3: TGTGCCAGTAGTCCGGAGGGGAGCCCCTACGAGCAGTACTTC.

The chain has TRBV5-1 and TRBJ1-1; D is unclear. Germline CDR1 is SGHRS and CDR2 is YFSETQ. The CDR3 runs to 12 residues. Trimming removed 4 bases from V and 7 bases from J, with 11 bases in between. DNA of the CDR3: TGCGCCAGCAGCCCGCGCAGAGGTGAAGCTTTCTTT. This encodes CASSPRRGEAFF.

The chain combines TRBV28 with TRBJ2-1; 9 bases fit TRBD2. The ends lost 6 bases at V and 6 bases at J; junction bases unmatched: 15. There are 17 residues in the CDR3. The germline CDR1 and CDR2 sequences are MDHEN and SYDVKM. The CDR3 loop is CASSLPVAGEFSNEQFF. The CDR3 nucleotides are TGTGCCAGCAGCCTCCCCGTAGCGGGAGAATTCTCCAATGAGCAGTTCTTC. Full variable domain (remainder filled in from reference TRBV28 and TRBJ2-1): DVKVTQSSRYLVKRTGEKVFLECVQDMDHENMFWYRQDPGLGLRLIYFSYDVKMKEKGDIPEGYSVSREKKERFSLILESASTNQTSMYLCASSLPVAGEFSNEQFFGPGTRLTVL.

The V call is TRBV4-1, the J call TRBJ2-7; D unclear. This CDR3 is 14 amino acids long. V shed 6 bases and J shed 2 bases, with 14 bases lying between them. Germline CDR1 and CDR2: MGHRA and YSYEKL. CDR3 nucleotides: TGCGCCAGCAGTCTCACCTCAGCCGCCTACGAGCAGTACTTC. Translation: CASSLTSAAYEQYF.

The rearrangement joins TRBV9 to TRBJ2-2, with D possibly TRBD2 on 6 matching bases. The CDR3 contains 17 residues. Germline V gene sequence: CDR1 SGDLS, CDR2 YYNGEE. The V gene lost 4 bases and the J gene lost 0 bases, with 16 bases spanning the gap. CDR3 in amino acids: CASSRPQLAPNTGELFF. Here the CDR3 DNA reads TGTGCCAGCAGCCGTCCCCAACTAGCTCCGAACACCGGGGAGCTGTTTTTT.

The CDR3 sequence is CASRDRLDQSGELFF. DNA for the CDR3: TGTGCCAGCAGGGACAGGCTCGACCAATCCGGGGAGCTGTTTTTT. The gene calls are TRBV7-9 and TRBJ2-2; the match to TRBD1 covers 7 bases. After removal of 6 bases from V and 6 bases from J, the junction contained 10 bases not matched to a gene. This CDR3 spans 15 amino acids. Germline loops: CDR1 SEHNR, CDR2 FQNEAQ (reference sequence).

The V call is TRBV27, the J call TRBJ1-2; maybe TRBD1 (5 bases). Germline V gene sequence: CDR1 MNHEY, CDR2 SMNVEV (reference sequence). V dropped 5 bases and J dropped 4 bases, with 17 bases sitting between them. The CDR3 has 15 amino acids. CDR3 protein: CASSPRLTESYGYTF. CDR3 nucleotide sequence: TGTGCCAGCAGTCCTCGCCTGACAGAGTCCTATGGCTACACCTTC.

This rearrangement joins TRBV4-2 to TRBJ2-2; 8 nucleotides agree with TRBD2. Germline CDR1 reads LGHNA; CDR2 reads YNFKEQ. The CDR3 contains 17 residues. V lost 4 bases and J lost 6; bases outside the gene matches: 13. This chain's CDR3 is CASSLTLQREISGELFF. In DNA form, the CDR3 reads TGTGCCAGCAGCCTTACCCTCCAGCGGGAGATTTCCGGGGAGCTGTTTTTT.